The 15 T cell receptor beta chains presented below share a single source sample, sequenced in a study of T cells after posttransplantation cyclophosphamide. The method was immunoSEQ multiplex PCR; TCRdb's version includes in-frame clones alone and lacks a portion of them. The sample records roughly 13,000 clones, approximately 83% being singletons. Specimen: memory CD4+ T cells sorted from PBMCs. All receptors come from a middle-aged man in good health, CMV-negative, and a related stem cell transplant donor.

The chain employs TRBV28 and TRBJ2-7; TRBD1 aligns across 8 bases. Germline trimming cut 5 bases from V and 5 bases from J; bases unmatched to any gene: 11. The germline V gene encodes CDR1 MDHEN and CDR2 SYDVKM. The CDR3 consists of 15 residues. The CDR3 reads CASSTSGTGGHEQYF. CDR3 sequence (DNA): TGTGCCAGCAGTACCTCCGGGACAGGTGGCCACGAGCAGTACTTC.

The rearrangement links TRBV5-5 to TRBJ1-1; no clear D. Trimming pared 3 bases from V and 1 base from J, leaving 10 bases between. Germline V gene lookup returns CDR1 SGHKS and CDR2 YYEKEE (reference sequence). This CDR3 comprises 14 residues. The CDR3 loop reads CASSSYSQNTEAFF. CDR3 nucleotide sequence: TGTGCCAGCAGCTCCTACAGCCAGAACACTGAAGCTTTCTTT.

The chain recombines TRBV5-1 with TRBJ2-7; perhaps TRBD1 as D (6 bases). Trimming stripped 0 bases from V and 3 bases from J, with 16 bases between. This CDR3 spans 16 amino acids. Looked up from germline, CDR1 is SGHRS and CDR2 is YFSETQ. The CDR3 spells CASSLEGGPGDYEQYF. Here the CDR3 DNA reads TGCGCCAGCAGCTTGGAAGGGGGACCAGGTGACTACGAGCAGTACTTC.

The chain employs TRBV6-4 and TRBJ2-7; TRBD1 matches at 9 bases. The CDR3 extends over 12 amino acids. V lost 9 bases, J lost 3 bases, and 3 bases stayed unmatched. Germline lookup yields CDR1 MRHNA and CDR2 SNTAGT. Here the CDR3 DNA reads TGTGCCAGGTGGGGACAGGGCTACGAGCAGTACTTC. Translated, it gives CARWGQGYEQYF.

The chain carries TRBV6-1 and TRBJ2-2; tentative D call: TRBD1 (6 bases). The CDR3 is 13 amino acids. The ends were cut back, 10 bases at V and 2 bases at J, with 11 bases in the middle. Germline V gives CDR1 MNHNS, CDR2 SASEGT. CDR3 bases: TGTGCCACAGACAGGTTTAACACCGGGGAGCTGTTTTTT. It translates to CATDRFNTGELFF.

J is TRBJ2-3 and V is TRBV2, with D perhaps TRBD2 (5 bases). V lost 3 bases, J lost 1 base, and 5 bases lay in between. Germline V gene lookup returns CDR1 SNHLY and CDR2 FYNNEI. The CDR3 is 13 amino acids. The DNA for the CDR3 is TGTGCCAGCAGTGAGCGGGGCACAGATACGCAGTATTTT. Translating it yields CASSERGTDTQYF.

This clone is a singleton in its sample. The CDR3 nucleotides read TGTGCCAGCAGCCCCCGATTAGACAAGAACACTGAAGCTTTCTTT. It translates to CASSPRLDKNTEAFF. The chain carries TRBV7-6 and TRBJ1-1; no reliable D call. Germline CDR1 reads SGHVS; CDR2 reads FNYEAQ. This CDR3 is 15 amino acids long. V lost 5 bases and J 1 base, leaving 14 bases between the germline ends.

J is TRBJ1-5 and V is TRBV19, with D possibly TRBD1 on 5 matching bases. Trimming cost V 1 base and J 6 bases, with 10 bases left between them. The germline CDR1 and CDR2 sequences are LNHDA and SQIVND (reference sequence). This CDR3 has 14 residues. The DNA for the CDR3 is TGTGCCAGTAGTATAGGAACAAGGGGTCAGCCCCAGCATTTT. It translates to CASSIGTRGQPQHF. Variable domain in full (rest from reference TRBV19 and TRBJ1-5): DGGITQSPKYLFRKEGQNVTLSCEQNLNHDAMYWYRQDPGQGLRLIYYSQIVNDFQKGDIAEGYSVSREKKESFPLTVTSAQKNPTAFYLCASSIGTRGQPQHFGDGTRLSIL.

Points on this clone: The sample has other DNA sequences that encode this CDR3 too. The chain couples TRBV4-3 to TRBJ1-6; D might be TRBD1 (5 bases). Germline CDR1 reads LGHNA; CDR2 reads YSLEER. This CDR3 is built from 16 residues. V was cut by 1 base and J by 7 bases, with 14 bases left in between. The CDR3 loop reads CASSQVWGLPNSPLHF. In DNA form, the CDR3 reads TGCGCCAGCAGCCAAGTTTGGGGACTACCGAATTCACCCCTCCACTTT.

This rearrangement joins TRBV6-1 to TRBJ2-1, with a tentative D call TRBD1 (6 bases). The V gene's germline CDR1 is MNHNS and CDR2 SASEGT. This CDR3 is built from 14 residues. V lost 7 bases, J lost 3 bases, and 13 bases lay in between. CDR3 sequence reads: CASTSAGDYNEQFF. The CDR3 nucleotides read TGTGCCAGCACTTCGGCAGGGGACTACAATGAGCAGTTCTTC.

The chain couples TRBV11-3 to TRBJ2-2, with a possible D match to TRBD2 (6 bases). V dropped 3 bases and J dropped 5 bases, with 19 bases sitting between them. The V gene's germline CDR1 is SGHNT and CDR2 YENEEA. CDR3 length: 17 amino acids. The CDR3 DNA is TGTGCCAGCAGCTTGACGGTGGGGCTAGCGTGGACCGGGGAGCTGTTTTTT. Its translation is CASSLTVGLAWTGELFF.

V and J are TRBV29-1 and TRBJ1-1, with TRBD1 as a possible D gene (5 bases). Germline V CDR1 and CDR2: SQVTM, ANQGSEA. The CDR3 sequence is 15 residues long. Between the trimmed V and J ends, which lost 4 bases and 0 bases, there was a span of 15 bases. The CDR3 coding sequence is TGCAGCGTTGCCCCAGGGTGGGGCATGAACACTGAAGCTTTCTTT. It encodes CSVAPGWGMNTEAFF.

The chain combines TRBV28 with TRBJ1-3; possible D gene TRBD1, 6 bases. This CDR3 is 16 amino acids long. Germline CDR1 reads MDHEN; CDR2 reads SYDVKM. V shed 5 bases and J shed 0 bases, with 14 bases lying between them. The CDR3 spells CASSPPGASSGNTIYF. Here the CDR3 DNA reads TGTGCCAGCAGTCCCCCAGGGGCGAGCTCTGGAAACACCATATATTTT.

V is TRBV19 and J is TRBJ1-1; unclear D gene. V was trimmed by 5 bases and J by 1 base, leaving 8 bases between them. This CDR3 spans 13 amino acids. The germline V gene has CDR1 LNHDA and CDR2 SQIVND (reference sequence). CDR3 in amino acids: CASSYTGNTEAFF. The CDR3 DNA follows: TGTGCCAGTAGTTACACGGGGAACACTGAAGCTTTCTTT. Complete variable domain (other parts from reference TRBV19 and TRBJ1-1): DGGITQSPKYLFRKEGQNVTLSCEQNLNHDAMYWYRQDPGQGLRLIYYSQIVNDFQKGDIAEGYSVSREKKESFPLTVTSAQKNPTAFYLCASSYTGNTEAFFGQGTRLTVV.

The chain has TRBV18 and TRBJ2-5; no clear D gene. The CDR3 sequence is 13 residues long. Germline CDR1 is KGHSH and CDR2 is LQKENI. V was clipped by 3 bases and J by 1 base, with 6 bases between them. This CDR3 reads CASSPTSQETQYF. Written as DNA, the CDR3 is TGTGCCAGCTCACCGACAAGCCAAGAGACCCAGTACTTC.